The 2 T cell receptor beta chains given below trace back to one sample, sequenced in a study of early T cells in non-severe SARS-CoV-2 infection. A single record per CDR3 protein comes from TCRdb applying MiXCR to the 5' RACE reads. The data hold about 68,000 distinct CDR3 sequences, with roughly a tenth observed a single time. Sequenced sample: whole blood. These receptors were obtained from an adult who was a healthcare worker with PCR-confirmed SARS-CoV-2 infection or an uninfected control (not recorded which).

The chain links TRBV12-3 or TRBV12-4 to TRBJ2-6, with unresolved D. Trimming pared 3 bases from V and 0 bases from J, leaving 9 bases between. This CDR3 has 16 residues. In DNA, the CDR3 is TGTGCCAGCAGTTTCGCTCCGGACTCTGGGGCCAACGTCCTGACTTTC. Residues: CASSFAPDSGANVLTF.

This clonotype came up many times. V is TRBV25-1 and J is TRBJ2-5; 7 bases agree with TRBD2. Germline loops: CDR1 MGHDK, CDR2 SYGVNS. The ends lost 5 bases at V and 5 bases at J; junction bases unmatched: 14. The CDR3 runs to 16 residues. In nucleotides, the CDR3 is TGTGCCAGCAGTCGTCCGGGGAGGGCCCTCGGGGAGACCCAGTACTTC. This translates into CASSRPGRALGETQYF.